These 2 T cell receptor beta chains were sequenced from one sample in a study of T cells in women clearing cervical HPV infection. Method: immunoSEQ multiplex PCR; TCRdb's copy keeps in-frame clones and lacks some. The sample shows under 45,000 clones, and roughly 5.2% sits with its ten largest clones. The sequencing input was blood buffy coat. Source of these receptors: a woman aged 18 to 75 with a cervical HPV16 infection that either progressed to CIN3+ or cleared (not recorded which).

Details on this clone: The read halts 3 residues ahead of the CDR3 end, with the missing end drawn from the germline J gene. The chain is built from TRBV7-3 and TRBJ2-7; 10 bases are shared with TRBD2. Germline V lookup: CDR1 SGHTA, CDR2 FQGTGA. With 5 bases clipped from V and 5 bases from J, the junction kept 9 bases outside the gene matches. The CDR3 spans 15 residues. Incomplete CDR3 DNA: TGTGCCAGCAGCCCAGGACTAGCGGATTTCGACGAG. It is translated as CASSPGLADFDE. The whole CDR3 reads CASSPGLADFDEQYF.

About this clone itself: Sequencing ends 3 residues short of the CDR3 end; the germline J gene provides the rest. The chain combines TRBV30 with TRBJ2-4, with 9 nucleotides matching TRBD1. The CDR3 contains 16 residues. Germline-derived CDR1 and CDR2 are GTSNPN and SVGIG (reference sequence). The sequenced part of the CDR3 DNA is TGTGCCTGGAGTCCAGGGACAGGGATGCTACTCTATGGT. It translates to CAWSPGTGMLLYG. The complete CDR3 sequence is CAWSPGTGMLLYGQYF. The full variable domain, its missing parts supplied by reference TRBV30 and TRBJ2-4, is SQTIHQWPATLVQPVGSPLSLECTVEGTSNPNLYWYRQAAGRGLQLLFYSVGIGQISSEVPQNLSASRPQDRQFILSSKKLLLSDSGFYLCAWSPGTGMLLYGQYFGAGTRLSVL.